The clone carrying this TCR beta chain was seen a few times. What it binds is unknown. Primers used in a second PCR of roughly 6 to 12 cycles were a sample-barcoded 5' primer and a J-beta primer mix. TCRdb independently ran MiXCR on the 5' RACE reads; one entry per CDR3 protein. The sample lists around 650,000 distinct CDR3 sequences, around two fifths occurring once. This entry belongs to a study of blood T cells in healthy people across ages. The CDR3 extends over 16 amino acids. The V segment lost 0 bases and the J segment 1 base; nucleotides outside the gene matches: 3. CDR1 and CDR2 from the germline V gene are SGDLS and YYNGEE. Study-wide results and caveats: Unsorted PBMCs ruled out conclusive naive versus antigen-experienced comparison.

The chain recombines TRBV9 with TRBJ2-2; 7 bases fit TRBD1. The sample comprised blood. This sequence was found in an older man in good health. The CDR3 here is CASSVAAGGNTGELFF. CDR3 DNA sequence: TGTGCCAGCAGCGTAGCTGCAGGGGGGAACACCGGGGAGCTGTTTTTT.